This T cell receptor beta chain was recorded in a study of human T cells and chemical hapten exposure. Looking at the study overall: Throughout the approximately 26-week study, diphenylcyclopropenone was applied weekly to the patients' scalps. General study points: Positively correlated with patch test score were the counts of PT1 expanded TCRs.

The CDR3 consists of 14 residues. CDR1 and CDR2 (germline): LNHNV, YYDKDF (reference sequence). Trimming removed 3 bases at V and 5 bases at J, with 12 bases between. The sample's time point: pre-sensitization, week 0. The treatment: therapeutic diphenylcyclopropenone sensitization with weekly scalp DPC. TCRdb passed the RACE reads through MiXCR, listing each CDR3 protein once. The data show more than 300,000 distinct CDR3 sequences, approximately 5% seen once. In the case of this clonotype: Its antigen is as yet unknown.

The TCR sequence derives from a woman aged 45-65 years with alopecia areata. Some clones in this sample may be carry-over from other donors' samples. This chain joins TRBV15 and TRBJ2-3, with D uncertain. Here the sequenced sample was whole blood, taken in connection with sensitization to the hapten diphenylcyclopropenone (DPC). CDR3 sequence (DNA): TGTGCCACCAGCAGTGAACGGTCCCAAGATACGCAGTATTTT. Amino acid sequence: CATSSERSQDTQYF.